This passage covers 7 T cell receptor beta chains from one sample sequenced in a study of blood T cell repertoires in COVID-19. Libraries were prepared by immunoSEQ multiplex PCR; TCRdb keeps only in-frame clonotypes and omits some of them. The data show about 240,000 clones, with around 82% seen just once and 3% to 4.5% held by the top ten. Sequencing was performed on PBMCs or T cells enriched from blood (not recorded which). The source of these receptors is a woman aged 35 to 49 who had been exposed to COVID-19.

The sample holds a few counts of this clone. The J gene is TRBJ2-5, the V gene TRBV7-8; D perhaps matches TRBD2 (6 bases). Germline-derived CDR1 and CDR2 are SGHVS and FQNEAQ. The CDR3 has 14 residues. V shed 4 bases and J shed 0 bases, with 9 bases lying between them. Written as DNA, the CDR3 is TGTGCCAGCAGCTACGGGACTCACCAAGAGACCCAGTACTTC. Protein: CASSYGTHQETQYF. The entire variable domain, with the rest obtained from reference TRBV7-8 and TRBJ2-5, is as follows: GAGVSQSPRYKVAKRGQDVALRCDPISGHVSLFWYQQALGQGPEFLTYFQNEAQLDKSGLPSDRFFAERPEGSVSTLKIQRTQQEDSAVYLCASSYGTHQETQYFGPGTRLLVL.

The V gene is TRBV18, the J gene TRBJ1-1; TRBD1 agrees at 10 bases. This CDR3 has 13 amino acids. Per the germline V gene, CDR1 is KGHSH and CDR2 is LQKENI. Germline trimming cut 2 bases from V and 10 bases from J; bases unmatched to any gene: 4. The DNA for the CDR3 is TGTGCCAGCTCACCATTGGGACAGGGGACAGCTTTCTTT. This encodes CASSPLGQGTAFF. The entire variable domain, with the rest obtained from reference TRBV18 and TRBJ1-1, is as follows: NAGVMQNPRHLVRRRGQEARLRCSPMKGHSHVYWYRQLPEEGLKFMVYLQKENIIDESGMPKERFSAEFPKEGPSILRIQQVVRGDSAAYFCASSPLGQGTAFFGQGTRLTVV.

The chain has TRBV5-1 and TRBJ1-2; D perhaps matches TRBD1 (5 bases). Germline V gene data show CDR1 as SGHRS and CDR2 as YFSETQ. The CDR3 is made up of 15 amino acids. Deletions cut 3 bases from V and 3 bases from J, with 15 bases between. CDR3: CASSSDDEGDYGYTF. The CDR3 DNA reads as TGCGCCAGCAGCTCGGATGACGAAGGGGACTATGGCTACACCTTC.

The rearrangement uses TRBV9 and TRBJ2-2; 8 positions agree with TRBD2. CDR1 and CDR2 from the germline V gene are SGDLS and YYNGEE. Trimming at V came to 4 bases and at J to 4 bases, leaving 12 bases not matched to a gene. This CDR3 has 17 residues. The CDR3 DNA is TGTGCCAGCAGCCCCAACGTCCTGGCGGGGGGCACCGGGGAGCTGTTTTTT. Protein: CASSPNVLAGGTGELFF.

This clone is a singleton in its sample. The chain carries TRBV5-1 and TRBJ2-3; 10 positions match TRBD2. Trimming took 2 bases from V and 1 from J; bases not matched to a gene: 10. This CDR3 has 18 amino acids. Germline V CDR1 and CDR2: SGHRS, YFSETQ. For the CDR3, the DNA is TGCGCCAGCAGCTTCCGTCTAGCGGGGGCCGACGGCACAGATACGCAGTATTTT. As protein: CASSFRLAGADGTDTQYF.

The CDR3 region is CASSIAEGLPQHF. In DNA, the CDR3 is TGTGCCAGTAGTATAGCCGAGGGTCTGCCCCAGCATTTT. V usage is TRBV19 and J usage is TRBJ1-5, with D hard to call. Trimming took 1 base from V and 9 from J, leaving 10 bases between them. The CDR3 is 13 amino acids. Germline CDR1 and CDR2: LNHDA and SQIVND (reference sequence).

The chain links TRBV19 to TRBJ2-7; TRBD1 matches 8 bases. Germline CDR1 reads LNHDA; CDR2 reads SQIVND (reference sequence). CDR3 length: 14 amino acids. Losses at the gene ends were 5 bases for V and 2 bases for J; bases not matched to a gene: 5. Here the CDR3 reads CASSQRQGTYEQYF. For the CDR3, the DNA is TGTGCCAGTAGTCAGCGACAGGGGACCTACGAGCAGTACTTC.